One sample yielded the 18 T cell receptor beta chains listed below, sequenced in a study of T cells in Graves' hyperthyroidism and ophthalmopathy. TCR beta CDR3 regions were amplified from RNA. The primer set for the first-round RT-PCR of the TCR CDR3 was HTBI. MiXCR, run by TCRdb on the multiplex PCR reads, gives a single entry per CDR3 protein. The sample consists of approximately 870,000 distinct CDR3 sequences, 35% to 45% of them appearing once. The specimen sequenced was blood. The receptors come from a man between 18 and 35 years old with Graves' hyperthyroidism.

This clonotype has only a few counts. V gene TRBV2 combines with J gene TRBJ1-2, with 7 bases matching TRBD1. In germline, CDR1 is SNHLY, CDR2 FYNNEI. The CDR3 runs to 13 residues. Trimming cost V 7 bases and J 8 bases; bases outside gene matches: 10. The CDR3 region is CASKGGEMSGYTF. The CDR3, as DNA: TGTGCCAGCAAAGGGGGCGAAATGTCCGGCTACACCTTC.

This clonotype was recorded at least ten times. The V call is TRBV7-2, the J call TRBJ1-5; unclear D gene. The germline gives CDR1 SGHTA, CDR2 FQGNSA. This CDR3 is built from 14 residues. V shed 3 bases and J shed 7 bases, with 13 bases lying between them. The CDR3 region has the DNA TGTGCCAGCAGCTTGTCCCCTGTAGGACAGCCCCAGCATTTT. It is translated as CASSLSPVGQPQHF.

Points on this clonotype: The CDR3 carries no conserved terminal phenylalanine or tryptophan, so it likely arises from a read error. The limits of the CDR3 on the DNA are not certain, so only TCRdb's listed CDR3 is given. The rearrangement joins TRBV10-3 to TRBJ1-3; the listed D gene, TRBD1, was not tested against the DNA. 9 amino acids form the CDR3, both terminal residues included. CDR1 ENHRY and CDR2 SYGVKD come from the germline V gene. The CDR3 here is CATARDRGI.

This clonotype was recorded a few times. This chain joins TRBV20-1 and TRBJ2-5; 12 nucleotides agree with TRBD2. The CDR3 runs to 16 residues. The ends lost 4 bases at V and 3 bases at J; junction bases unmatched: 9. Germline CDR1 is DFQATT and CDR2 is SNEGSKA (reference sequence). CDR3 nucleotides: TGCAGTGCTACCCCCCGGCTAGCGGGAGGGGAAGAGACCCAGTACTTC. The encoded protein is CSATPRLAGGEETQYF.

This clonotype was seen repeatedly, ten times or more. The chain joins TRBV29-1 to TRBJ2-7; D gene uncertain. There are 13 residues in the CDR3. V lost 5 bases and J lost 0, with 11 bases in between. Germline lookup yields CDR1 SQVTM and CDR2 ANQGSEA. The CDR3 sequence is CSVSDWTSYEQYF. The CDR3 coding sequence is TGCAGCGTTTCCGACTGGACCTCCTACGAGCAGTACTTC.

This clonotype has a count of ten or more. J is TRBJ1-5 and V is TRBV20-1, with 12 nucleotides matching TRBD1. The V and J ends lost 3 bases and 6 bases, in that order; junction bases with no gene match: 6. Germline lookup yields CDR1 DFQATT and CDR2 SNEGSKA (reference sequence). The CDR3 spans 15 residues. CDR3 coding DNA: TGCAGTGCTAGCCCGGGACAGGGGGCAGGTCAGCCCCAGCATTTT. This sequence encodes CSASPGQGAGQPQHF.

This clonotype was found many times. V is TRBV7-3 and J is TRBJ1-6, with D unclear. CDR1 and CDR2 (germline): SGHTA, FQGTGA. The CDR3 consists of 13 residues. V was pared by 5 bases and J by 9 bases, with 11 bases between. The CDR3 is CASSRTEVSPLHF. CDR3 in DNA: TGTGCCAGCAGCCGAACTGAGGTTTCACCCCTCCACTTT.

The gene calls are TRBV6-5 and TRBJ1-1; D might be TRBD1 (5 bases). This CDR3 region has 15 residues. In germline, CDR1 is MNHEY, CDR2 SVGAGI. V was pared by 6 bases and J by 6 bases, with 20 bases between. The CDR3 DNA follows: TGTGCCAGCAGGGGACGGGGGGACGGGGCGCCTGAAGCTTTCTTT. Protein product: CASRGRGDGAPEAFF.

The V gene is TRBV29-1, the J gene TRBJ2-2; TRBD2 is a possible D gene (6 bases). The CDR3 runs 14 residues. V was clipped by 7 bases and J by 2 bases, with 14 bases between them. The V gene's germline CDR1 is SQVTM and CDR2 ANQGSEA. CDR3 protein: CSGRSGSNTGELFF. CDR3 sequence (DNA): TGCAGCGGCCGTAGCGGATCCAACACCGGGGAGCTGTTTTTT.

The chain joins TRBV6-5 to TRBJ1-4, with D possibly matching TRBD1 (5 bases). V was cut by 2 bases and J by 3 bases, with 13 bases left in between. The length of the CDR3 is 16 residues. From germline, CDR1 is MNHEY and CDR2 SVGAGI. This CDR3 reads CASSYSRAGANEKLFF. The CDR3 region has the DNA TGTGCCAGCAGTTACAGCAGGGCAGGAGCTAATGAAAAACTGTTTTTT.

This clonotype was recorded many times. The chain uses TRBV19 and TRBJ1-1, with no clear D. Germline V CDR1 and CDR2: LNHDA, SQIVND (reference sequence). V was pared by 6 bases and J by 7 bases, with 12 bases between. The CDR3 extends over 12 amino acids. CDR3 amino acids: CASRWTGGEAFF. The CDR3 DNA is TGTGCCAGTAGGTGGACCGGAGGTGAAGCTTTCTTT.

The gene calls are TRBV9 and TRBJ1-1; 7 bases fit TRBD1. From germline, CDR1 is SGDLS and CDR2 YYNGEE. The length of the CDR3 is 20 residues. V was pared by 3 bases and J by 2 bases, with 22 bases of the junction left unmatched. CDR3: CASSGTNRADTGDANTEAFF. CDR3 nucleotides: TGTGCCAGCAGCGGAACGAACAGAGCCGATACAGGGGATGCTAACACTGAAGCTTTCTTT.

This clonotype came up a few times. V usage is TRBV3-1 and J usage is TRBJ1-6; no firm D call. The germline V gene has CDR1 LGHDT and CDR2 YNNKEL (reference sequence). CDR3 length equals 14 residues. V lost 3 bases to trimming and J lost 11 bases, with 14 bases between them. CDR3 in amino acids: CASSQTALKTPLHF. The CDR3 region has the DNA TGTGCCAGCAGCCAGACGGCGTTGAAGACACCCCTCCACTTT.

The rearrangement joins TRBV20-1 to TRBJ2-7; a weak D match, TRBD1 (5 bases). V lost 5 bases to trimming and J lost 2 bases, with 13 bases between them. There are 13 residues in the CDR3. The germline gives CDR1 DFQATT, CDR2 SNEGSKA (reference sequence). This CDR3 is CSAGVGRAYEQYF. CDR3 in DNA: TGCAGTGCTGGAGTGGGCAGGGCCTACGAGCAGTACTTC.

This clonotype showed up just a few times. The chain carries TRBV9 and TRBJ2-7; D is perhaps TRBD1 (6 bases). Trimming removed 0 bases at V and 7 bases at J, with 14 bases between. The CDR3 has 14 residues. CDR1 and CDR2 from the germline V gene are SGDLS and YYNGEE. The CDR3 DNA reads as TGTGCCAGCAGCGTAGTTGACAGGTTGGGAGAGCAGTACTTC. Translation gives CASSVVDRLGEQYF.

The rearrangement joins TRBV20-1 to TRBJ2-7, with D possibly being TRBD1 (5 bases). There are 14 residues in the CDR3. V was cut by 3 bases and J by 0 bases, with 12 bases left in between. The germline V gene has CDR1 DFQATT and CDR2 SNEGSKA (reference sequence). The CDR3 loop is CSASQTVFSYEQYF. The CDR3 DNA is TGCAGTGCTAGCCAGACAGTTTTCTCCTACGAGCAGTACTTC.

V and J are TRBV7-9 and TRBJ2-7, with a weak D call TRBD1 (6 bases). V was cut by 1 base and J by 5 bases, with 15 bases left in between. From germline, CDR1 is SEHNR and CDR2 FQNEAQ (reference sequence). This CDR3 region has 15 residues. The CDR3 DNA follows: TGTGCCAGCAGCTTAGGGCAGGGGAAGGTCGACGAGCAGTACTTC. Its protein is CASSLGQGKVDEQYF. Full variable domain (missing parts from reference TRBV7-9 and TRBJ2-7): DTGVSQNPRHKITKRGQNVTFRCDPISEHNRLYWYRQTLGQGPEFLTYFQNEAQLEKSRLLSDRFSAERPKGSFSTLEIQRTEQGDSAMYLCASSLGQGKVDEQYFGPGTRLTVT.

This clonotype was detected only once. This rearrangement joins TRBV29-1 to TRBJ2-5, with 13 bases identical to TRBD2. This CDR3 has 13 amino acids. The V gene end was trimmed by 6 bases and the J gene end by 5 bases; junction bases not matched to a gene: 3. Germline-derived CDR1 and CDR2 are SQVTM and ANQGSEA. In nucleotides, the CDR3 is TGCAGCGTCGGACTAGCGGGAGTGGAGACCCAGTACTTC. Protein: CSVGLAGVETQYF.